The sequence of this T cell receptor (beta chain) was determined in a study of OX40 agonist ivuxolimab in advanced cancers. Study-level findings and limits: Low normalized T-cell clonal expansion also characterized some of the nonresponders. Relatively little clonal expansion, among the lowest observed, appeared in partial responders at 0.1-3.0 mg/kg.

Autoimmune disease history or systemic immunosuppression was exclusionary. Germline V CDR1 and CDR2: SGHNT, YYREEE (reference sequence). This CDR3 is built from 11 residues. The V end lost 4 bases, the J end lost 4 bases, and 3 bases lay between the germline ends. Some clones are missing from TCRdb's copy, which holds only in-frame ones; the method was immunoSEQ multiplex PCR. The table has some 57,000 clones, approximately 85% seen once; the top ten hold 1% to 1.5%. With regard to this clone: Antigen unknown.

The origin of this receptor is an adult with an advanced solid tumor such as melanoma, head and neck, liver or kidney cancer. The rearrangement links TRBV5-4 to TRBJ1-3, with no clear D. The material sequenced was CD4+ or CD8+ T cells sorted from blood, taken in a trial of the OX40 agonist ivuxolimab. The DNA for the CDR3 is TGTGCCAGCAGCGGCGGAAACACCATATATTTT. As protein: CASSGGNTIYF.